This record concerns one TCR beta chain sequence. Its antigen is currently unknown. Researchers ran the PCR with 60 Vbeta and 13 Jbeta primers. As handled by the study authors: Some 9.9 million shared chains were among around 80 million unique TCR beta chains counted in a later analysis. Data came from immunoSEQ multiplex PCR; TCRdb stores just in-frame clones and leaves some out. Clone size and the V and J calls come from that table; the DNA yielded D and trimming. The top ten clones hold about 1.3% of a sample with approximately 100,000 clones, 60% to 75% of them seen once. These data originate in a study of cytomegalovirus exposure and HLA in healthy donors. Turning to the study itself: Of about 390 genotyped donors, about 80% grouped in the Caucasian-associated ancestry cluster. Study-level points and caveats: What TCR beta sequences reportedly achieved was accurate prediction of HLA-A and HLA-B alleles in most subjects. TCR beta V- and J-gene trimming was later associated with a missense DCLRE1C variant.

CDR1 and CDR2 (germline): LNHDA, SQIVND (reference sequence). This CDR3 contains 17 residues. The ends were cut back, 7 bases at V and 4 bases at J, with 25 bases in the middle. This chain links TRBV19 with TRBJ1-2, with a tentative D call TRBD1 (5 bases). Sample: PBMCs. The clonotype comes from a female donor in good health and CMV-seronegative. The CDR3 DNA sequence: TGTGCCAGTACCCCCGGAGGGGAGGGGTCGTCCTTCTATGGCTACACCTTC. This translates into CASTPGGEGSSFYGYTF.